Listed below are T cell receptor beta chains from one sample, sequenced in a study of identical twins. Each CDR3 protein gets one entry after TCRdb re-called the 5' RACE reads with MiXCR. The sample yields roughly 630,000 distinct CDR3 sequences, roughly 7.1% seen once. Another study also made use of these data, one on yellow fever vaccine responses in identical twins.

Sequencing was done on a sample of PBMCs. Receptor source: a woman aged 18-29 years in good health. Each CDR3 is given with its conserved first and last residue. A D gene is named only where the DNA matches it firmly. Clone size appears in some rows only: once, few, many, or a class for an expanded clone.

clone size,V gene,J gene,D gene,CDR3 protein,CDR3 DNA
NA,TRBV15,TRBJ2-1,NA,CATSRDRSTYNEQFF,TGTGCCACCAGCAGAGATAGATCAACCTACAATGAGCAGTTCTTC
few,TRBV20-1,TRBJ1-1,NA,CSARIAGDWNTEAFF,TGCAGTGCTAGGATTGCAGGGGACTGGAACACTGAAGCTTTCTTT
many,TRBV5-1,TRBJ2-5,NA,CASTGQETQYF,TGCGCCAGCACCGGACAAGAGACCCAGTACTTC
few,TRBV5-1,TRBJ2-7,TRBD2,CASNDPSSGTYEQYF,TGCGCCAGCAACGACCCCTCTAGCGGGACGTACGAGCAGTACTTC
many,TRBV20-1,TRBJ1-4,TRBD1,CSAESGTVSEKLFF,TGCAGTGCTGAGTCCGGGACAGTCAGTGAAAAACTGTTTTTT
many,TRBV12-3/TRBV12-4,TRBJ2-2,TRBD1,CASRQGSTGELFF,TGTGCCAGCCGACAGGGAAGCACCGGGGAGCTGTTTTTT
few,TRBV7-9,TRBJ2-3,NA,CASSLLLATDTQYF,TGTGCCAGCAGCTTACTACTAGCAACAGATACGCAGTATTTT
many,TRBV10-3,TRBJ2-1,TRBD1,CAISESGQGAWNEQFF,TGTGCCATCAGTGAGTCGGGACAGGGGGCTTGGAATGAGCAGTTCTTC
NA,TRBV13,TRBJ2-1,TRBD2,CASSISGRVAYNEQFF,TGTGCCAGCAGCATTAGCGGGAGGGTCGCCTACAATGAGCAGTTCTTC
NA,TRBV6-5,TRBJ1-1,NA,CASSYSAQMNTEAFF,TGTGCCAGCAGTTACTCGGCACAAATGAACACTGAAGCTTTCTTT
NA,TRBV6-1,TRBJ1-5,NA,CASRQDSWYQPQHF,TGTGCCAGCAGGCAGGATTCGTGGTATCAGCCCCAGCATTTT
NA,TRBV12-5,TRBJ2-4,NA,CASATGLKNIQYF,TGTGCTAGTGCTACAGGGCTAAAAAACATTCAGTACTTC
few,TRBV5-1,TRBJ1-3,NA,CASRESRLGNTIYF,TGCGCCAGCAGAGAATCCCGCTTAGGAAACACCATATATTTT
many,TRBV13,TRBJ2-5,NA,CASSLDSQETQYF,TGTGCCAGCAGCTTAGATTCGCAAGAGACCCAGTACTTC
many,TRBV28,TRBJ2-1,TRBD2,CASGLAGNEPYNEQFF,TGTGCCAGCGGGCTAGCGGGGAACGAACCCTACAATGAGCAGTTCTTC
NA,TRBV2,TRBJ2-5,TRBD2,CASLLEASGRETQYF,TGTGCCAGTCTACTTGAGGCTAGCGGGCGGGAGACCCAGTACTTC
few,TRBV28,TRBJ1-1,NA,CASSLSGLNSEAFF,TGTGCCAGCAGTTTATCCGGCCTTAACTCTGAAGCTTTCTTT
few,TRBV12-3/TRBV12-4,TRBJ2-1,NA,CASSLPGVSYNEQFF,TGTGCCAGCAGTTTACCGGGAGTCTCCTACAATGAGCAGTTCTTC
few,TRBV28,TRBJ2-2,NA,CASLGNPGELFF,TGTGCCAGCCTCGGGAACCCCGGGGAGCTGTTTTTT
few,TRBV11-2,TRBJ2-1,TRBD2,CASSFPLAGVGEQFF,TGTGCCAGCAGCTTTCCACTAGCGGGAGTCGGAGAGCAGTTCTTC
many,TRBV15,TRBJ2-5,NA,CATSRAGQYQETQYF,TGTGCCACCAGCAGGGCCGGACAGTACCAAGAGACCCAGTACTTC
many,TRBV18,TRBJ1-5,NA,CASSRGNNQPQHF,TGTGCCAGCTCACGGGGGAACAATCAGCCCCAGCATTTT
many,TRBV28,TRBJ2-1,TRBD2,CASSFWTSGGRSYNEQFF,TGTGCCAGCAGTTTTTGGACTAGCGGGGGGCGCTCCTACAATGAGCAGTTCTTC
few,TRBV20-1,TRBJ2-1,TRBD2,CSARDRTSRNTVGSYNEQFF,TGCAGTGCTAGAGATAGGACTAGCCGGAATACGGTGGGCTCCTACAATGAGCAGTTCTTC
few,TRBV29-1,TRBJ2-1,TRBD2,CSVDFPSGSNEQFF,TGCAGCGTTGATTTCCCTAGCGGGAGTAATGAGCAGTTCTTC
many,TRBV6-2/TRBV6-3,TRBJ2-7,NA,CASSKTSYEQYF,TGTGCCAGCAGCAAGACTAGCTACGAGCAGTACTTC
NA,TRBV4-1,TRBJ1-2,NA,CASSQNLGAGGYTF,TGCGCCAGCAGCCAAAATTTGGGGGCAGGTGGCTACACCTTC
NA,TRBV12-3/TRBV12-4,TRBJ2-7,NA,CASSLGNKGAYEQYF,TGTGCCAGCAGTTTAGGTAACAAGGGAGCCTACGAGCAGTACTTC
many,TRBV29-1,TRBJ2-7,NA,CSVEDRTGSYEQYF,TGCAGCGTTGAAGATCGTACGGGATCCTACGAGCAGTACTTC
NA,TRBV10-3,TRBJ1-2,NA,CAISESGTRDGYGYTF,TGTGCCATCAGTGAGTCAGGCACTCGGGACGGTTATGGCTACACCTTC
few,TRBV2,TRBJ1-1,TRBD1,CASGGYRGNTEAFF,TGTGCCAGTGGGGGTTACAGGGGGAACACTGAAGCTTTCTTT
many,TRBV5-6,TRBJ1-2,NA,CASSLERVHYGYTF,TGTGCCAGCAGCTTGGAAAGGGTACACTATGGCTACACCTTC
many,TRBV5-1,TRBJ2-1,TRBD2,CASSLKAGGNNEQFF,TGCGCCAGCAGCTTGAAGGCGGGGGGGAACAATGAGCAGTTCTTC
many,TRBV5-1,TRBJ2-3,NA,CASSLALNLVTDTQYF,TGCGCCAGCAGCTTGGCTCTGAATCTGGTCACAGATACGCAGTATTTT
many,TRBV9,TRBJ2-3,NA,CASSVGADTQYF,TGTGCCAGCAGCGTAGGGGCAGATACGCAGTATTTT
many,TRBV20-1,TRBJ1-1,NA,CSASRIPGDDTNTEAFF,TGCAGTGCTAGTAGGATCCCAGGGGATGACACGAACACTGAAGCTTTCTTT
many,TRBV5-1,TRBJ1-4,NA,CASSLQVPNEKLFF,TGCGCCAGCAGCTTACAGGTCCCGAATGAAAAACTGTTTTTT
NA,TRBV12-3/TRBV12-4,TRBJ2-4,NA,CASSQGFSKNIQYF,TGTGCCAGCAGCCAAGGGTTTTCCAAAAACATTCAGTACTTC
NA,TRBV6-1,TRBJ2-5,TRBD2,CASRLLAGVETQYF,TGTGCCAGCAGACTTCTAGCGGGGGTAGAGACCCAGTACTTC
NA,TRBV10-3,TRBJ2-1,NA,CAISRSSYNEQFF,TGTGCCATCAGCCGGAGCTCCTACAATGAGCAGTTCTTC
few,TRBV4-1,TRBJ1-5,NA,CASSQESSSLTGSNQPQHF,TGCGCCAGCAGCCAAGAATCTTCTTCATTGACAGGTAGCAATCAGCCCCAGCATTTT
many,TRBV5-1,TRBJ2-1,NA,CASSAGPGPYNEQFF,TGCGCCAGCAGCGCAGGACCTGGCCCCTACAATGAGCAGTTCTTC
NA,TRBV20-1,TRBJ2-5,TRBD2,CSARAGGDQETQYF,TGCAGTGCTAGAGCGGGGGGAGACCAAGAGACCCAGTACTTC
few,TRBV7-6,TRBJ1-6,NA,CASSTIEGGTLHF,TGTGCCAGCAGCACCATTGAGGGGGGAACCCTCCACTTT
many,TRBV3-1,TRBJ2-5,TRBD2,CASSQELAGGSETQYF,TGTGCCAGCAGCCAAGAGCTAGCGGGGGGAAGTGAGACCCAGTACTTC
few,TRBV27,TRBJ1-5,TRBD1,CASRPTRQGSQPQHF,TGTGCCAGCAGGCCGACGAGACAGGGGTCTCAGCCCCAGCATTTT
few,TRBV12-3/TRBV12-4,TRBJ1-5,NA,CASSGPNSYNQPQHF,TGTGCCAGCAGTGGACCTAACAGTTACAATCAGCCCCAGCATTTT
NA,TRBV19,TRBJ2-1,TRBD2,CASSILAGRNEQFF,TGTGCCAGTAGTATTCTAGCGGGAAGGAATGAGCAGTTCTTC
many,TRBV7-3,TRBJ2-1,TRBD2,CASSFPLGGTNNEQFF,TGTGCCAGCAGCTTCCCTCTTGGCGGGACTAACAATGAGCAGTTCTTC
few,TRBV7-9,TRBJ2-1,NA,CASSSPDNEQFF,TGTGCCAGCAGCTCTCCAGACAATGAGCAGTTCTTC
once,TRBV5-1,TRBJ1-3,NA,CASSHNQGNTIYF,TGCGCCAGCAGTCATAACCAGGGGAACACCATATATTTT
NA,TRBV10-3,TRBJ2-3,TRBD2,CAIRELAQSTDTQYF,TGTGCCATCAGGGAACTAGCGCAGAGCACAGATACGCAGTATTTT
NA,TRBV11-2,TRBJ1-1,NA,CASSYSSGVNTEAFF,TGTGCCAGCAGTTACTCATCGGGCGTGAACACTGAAGCTTTCTTT
few,TRBV28,TRBJ1-1,TRBD1,CASSLGRGRFTEAFF,TGTGCCAGCAGTTTAGGCAGGGGGCGCTTCACTGAAGCTTTCTTT
few,TRBV19,TRBJ2-5,NA,CASSIYGGWETQYF,TGTGCCAGTAGTATTTACGGGGGCTGGGAGACCCAGTACTTC
NA,TRBV4-2,TRBJ2-5,NA,CASSPTQSETQYF,TGTGCCAGCAGCCCAACCCAATCAGAGACCCAGTACTTC
few,TRBV10-3,TRBJ2-6,TRBD1,CAISEEGAISGANVLTF,TGTGCCATCAGTGAGGAGGGGGCAATATCTGGGGCCAACGTCCTGACTTTC
NA,TRBV9,TRBJ1-2,NA,CASSPRDRLSGGYTF,TGTGCCAGCAGCCCCAGGGACCGACTCTCGGGTGGCTACACCTTC
few,TRBV12-3/TRBV12-4,TRBJ2-1,NA,CASSENNEQFF,TGTGCCAGCAGCGAGAACAATGAGCAGTTCTTC
NA,TRBV18,TRBJ2-1,TRBD1,CASSPGTAHNEQFF,TGTGCCAGCTCACCAGGGACAGCCCACAATGAGCAGTTCTTC